This T cell receptor (beta chain) was found in a study of T cells in Graves' hyperthyroidism and ophthalmopathy. Germline-derived CDR1 and CDR2 are LNHDA and SQIVND (reference sequence). The CDR3 is made up of 14 amino acids. Trimming removed 4 bases at V and 0 bases at J, with 10 bases between. Using RNA transcripts as the source, TCR beta CDR3 regions were amplified. HTBI primers were used for first-round RT-PCR of the TCR CDR3. TCRdb reanalysed the multiplex PCR reads using MiXCR and keeps one entry per CDR3 protein. The table shows about 380,000 distinct CDR3 sequences, with approximately 15% occurring only once. This clonotype has a count of ten or more.

V and J are TRBV19 and TRBJ2-7; no definite D call. This TCR came from a woman aged 55-70 years with Graves' hyperthyroidism. Sequenced sample: blood. The CDR3 region has the DNA TGTGCCAGTAGTACCGACGGAGACTCCTACGAGCAGTACTTC. Protein sequence: CASSTDGDSYEQYF. Variable domain in full (rest from reference TRBV19 and TRBJ2-7): DGGITQSPKYLFRKEGQNVTLSCEQNLNHDAMYWYRQDPGQGLRLIYYSQIVNDFQKGDIAEGYSVSREKKESFPLTVTSAQKNPTAFYLCASSTDGDSYEQYFGPGTRLTVT.